The 3 T cell receptor beta chains given below trace back to one sample, sequenced in a study of T-cell reconstitution after alpha-beta-depleted transplantation in children. Preparation of the TCRbeta library used unique molecular identifiers. One entry per CDR3 protein, called by TCRdb with MiXCR from the PCR reads. There are 700,000 to 950,000 distinct CDR3 sequences in the sample; roughly 15% occur only once, and approximately 5% lies in the top ten. The sample in question was PBMCs, mostly from graft donor cells, obtained 360 days after TCRalphabeta/CD19-depleted stem cell transplant. The receptors originated from a male patient aged 5 to 17 who had a stem cell transplant for acute lymphoblastic leukemia, so the T cells may come from the graft donor.

This clonotype appeared many times. The chain employs TRBV7-9 and TRBJ1-1; 7 bases line up with TRBD1. Germline-derived CDR1 and CDR2 are SEHNR and FQNEAQ (reference sequence). After removal of 5 bases from V and 5 bases from J, the junction contained 5 bases not matched to a gene. This CDR3 contains 13 residues. CDR3 sequence (DNA): TGTGCCAGCAGCGGAGACAGGGTAACTGAAGCTTTCTTT. Amino acids: CASSGDRVTEAFF. The full variable domain, its missing parts supplied by reference TRBV7-9 and TRBJ1-1, is DTGVSQNPRHKITKRGQNVTFRCDPISEHNRLYWYRQTLGQGPEFLTYFQNEAQLEKSRLLSDRFSAERPKGSFSTLEIQRTEQGDSAMYLCASSGDRVTEAFFGQGTRLTVV.

A few counts support this clonotype. Written as DNA, the CDR3 is TGCAGTGCTCCAGCCCACGGGCGTATTAACTATGGCTACACCTTC. Translating gives CSAPAHGRINYGYTF. The genes are TRBV20-1 and TRBJ1-2; D not certain. The germline V and J ends were trimmed by 5 bases and 1 base, with 17 bases remaining between them. CDR1 is DFQATT, CDR2 SNEGSKA, per germline (reference sequence). The CDR3 is 15 residues long.

The chain joins TRBV20-1 to TRBJ1-3, with 7 positions matching TRBD1. V trimming: 2 bases; J trimming: 4 bases; junction bases outside the gene matches: 2. CDR3 length equals 13 residues. The germline V gene has CDR1 DFQATT and CDR2 SNEGSKA (reference sequence). The CDR3 nucleotides read TGCAGTGCTAGAAGGGGACAGGGAAACACCATATATTTT. Protein product: CSARRGQGNTIYF.